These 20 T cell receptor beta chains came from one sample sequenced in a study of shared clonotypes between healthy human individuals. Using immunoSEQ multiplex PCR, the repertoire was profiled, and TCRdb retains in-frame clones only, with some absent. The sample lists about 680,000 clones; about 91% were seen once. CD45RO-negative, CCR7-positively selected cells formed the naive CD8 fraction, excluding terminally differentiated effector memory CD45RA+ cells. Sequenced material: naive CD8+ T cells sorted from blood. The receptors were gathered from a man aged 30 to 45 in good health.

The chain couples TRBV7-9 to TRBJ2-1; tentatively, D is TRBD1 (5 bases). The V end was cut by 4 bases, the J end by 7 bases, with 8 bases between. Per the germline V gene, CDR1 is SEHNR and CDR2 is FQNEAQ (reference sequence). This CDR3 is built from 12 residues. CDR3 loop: CASSSKGNEQFF. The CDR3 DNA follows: TGTGCCAGCAGCTCAAAGGGGAATGAGCAGTTCTTC.

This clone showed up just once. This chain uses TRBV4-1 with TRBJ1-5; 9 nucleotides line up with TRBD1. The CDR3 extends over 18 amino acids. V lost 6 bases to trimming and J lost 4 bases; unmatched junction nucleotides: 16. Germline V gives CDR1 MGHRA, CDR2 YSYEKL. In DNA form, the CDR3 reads TGCGCCAGCAGATGGCAGAACAGGGGGCGAGGTCGGAATCAGCCCCAGCATTTT. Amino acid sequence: CASRWQNRGRGRNQPQHF.

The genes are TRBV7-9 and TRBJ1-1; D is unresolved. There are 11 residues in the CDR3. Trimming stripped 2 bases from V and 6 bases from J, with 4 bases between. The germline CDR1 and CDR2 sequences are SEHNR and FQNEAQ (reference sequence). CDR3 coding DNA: TGTGCCAGCAGCTTAACCTCTGAAGCTTTCTTT. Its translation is CASSLTSEAFF.

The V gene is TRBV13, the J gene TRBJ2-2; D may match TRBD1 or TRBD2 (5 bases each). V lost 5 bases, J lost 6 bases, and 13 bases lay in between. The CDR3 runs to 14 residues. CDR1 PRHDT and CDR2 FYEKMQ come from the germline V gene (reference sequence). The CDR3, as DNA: TGTGCCAGCAGCGCCGGACGGGACGCCGGGGAGCTGTTTTTT. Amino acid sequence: CASSAGRDAGELFF.

CDR3: CASSQVPVSNQPQHF. CDR3 sequence (DNA): TGTGCCAGCAGCCAAGTCCCAGTTAGCAATCAGCCCCAGCATTTT. The V gene is TRBV4-2, the J gene TRBJ1-5; no definite D call. This CDR3 is built from 15 residues. V was pared by 1 base and J by 0 bases, with 7 bases between. The germline V gene has CDR1 LGHNA and CDR2 YNFKEQ.

The chain's CDR3 is CASTSPGQGANTGELFF. The CDR3 DNA reads TGTGCCAGCACCTCTCCCGGACAGGGAGCCAACACCGGGGAGCTGTTTTTT. This chain joins TRBV2 and TRBJ2-2, with 8 bases matching TRBD1. The CDR3 has 17 amino acids. V was clipped by 7 bases and J by 2 bases; unmatched bases: 12. CDR1 and CDR2 from the germline V gene are SNHLY and FYNNEI. The entire variable domain, with the rest obtained from reference TRBV2 and TRBJ2-2, is as follows: EPEVTQTPSHQVTQMGQEVILRCVPISNHLYFYWYRQILGQKVEFLVSFYNNEISEKSEIFDDQFSVERPDGSNFTLKIRSTKLEDSAMYFCASTSPGQGANTGELFFGEGSRLTVL.

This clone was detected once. The CDR3 is CASSPQGQGIRPQHF. The DNA of the CDR3 is TGTGCCAGCTCACCACAGGGACAGGGAATTAGGCCCCAGCATTTT. The J gene is TRBJ1-5, the V gene TRBV18; TRBD1 agrees at 9 bases. The germline V gene encodes CDR1 KGHSH and CDR2 LQKENI. The CDR3 sequence is 15 residues long. The junction had 7 bases not matched to a gene; V was cut back by 1 base and J by 9 bases.

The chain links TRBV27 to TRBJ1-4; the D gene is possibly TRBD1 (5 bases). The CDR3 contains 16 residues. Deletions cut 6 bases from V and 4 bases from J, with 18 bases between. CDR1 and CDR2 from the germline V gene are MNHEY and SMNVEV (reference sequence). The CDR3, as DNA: TGTGCCAGCAGCCCCTCTCGCAGGGCCTTTAATGAAAAACTGTTTTTT. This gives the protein CASSPSRRAFNEKLFF.

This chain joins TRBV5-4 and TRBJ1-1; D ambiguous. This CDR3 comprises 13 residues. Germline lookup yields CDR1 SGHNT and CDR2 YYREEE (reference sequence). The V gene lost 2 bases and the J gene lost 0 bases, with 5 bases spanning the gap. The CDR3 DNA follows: TGTGCCAGCAGCTTCGAGATGAACACTGAAGCTTTCTTT. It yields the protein CASSFEMNTEAFF.

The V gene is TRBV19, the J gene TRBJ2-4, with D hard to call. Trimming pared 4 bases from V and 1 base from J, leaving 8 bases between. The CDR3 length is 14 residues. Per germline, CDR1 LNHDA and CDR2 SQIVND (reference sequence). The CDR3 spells CASSTVSAKNIQYF. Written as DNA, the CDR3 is TGTGCCAGTAGTACGGTTTCGGCCAAAAACATTCAGTACTTC. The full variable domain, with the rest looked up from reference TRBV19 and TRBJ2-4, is DGGITQSPKYLFRKEGQNVTLSCEQNLNHDAMYWYRQDPGQGLRLIYYSQIVNDFQKGDIAEGYSVSREKKESFPLTVTSAQKNPTAFYLCASSTVSAKNIQYFGAGTRLSVL.

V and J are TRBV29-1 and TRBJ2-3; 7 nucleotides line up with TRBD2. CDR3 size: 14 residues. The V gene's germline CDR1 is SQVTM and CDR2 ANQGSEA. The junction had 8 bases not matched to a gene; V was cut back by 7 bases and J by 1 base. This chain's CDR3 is CSAAGVERTDTQYF. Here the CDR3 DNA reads TGCAGCGCCGCGGGGGTGGAACGCACAGATACGCAGTATTTT.

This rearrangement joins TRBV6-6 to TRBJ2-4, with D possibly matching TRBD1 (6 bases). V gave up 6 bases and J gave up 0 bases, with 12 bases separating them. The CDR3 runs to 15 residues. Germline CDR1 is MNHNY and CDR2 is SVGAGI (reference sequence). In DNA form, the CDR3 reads TGTGCCAGCAGCCAACAGGGATTAGCCAAAAACATTCAGTACTTC. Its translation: CASSQQGLAKNIQYF.

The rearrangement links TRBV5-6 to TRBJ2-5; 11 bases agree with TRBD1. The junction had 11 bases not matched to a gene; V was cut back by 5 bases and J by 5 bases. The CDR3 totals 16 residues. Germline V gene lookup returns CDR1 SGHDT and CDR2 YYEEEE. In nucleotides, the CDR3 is TGTGCCAGCAGTCACAGCCGGACAGGGGGCCGGGAGACCCAGTACTTC. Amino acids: CASSHSRTGGRETQYF.

The CDR3 here is CASSPGGTGSYEQYF. As DNA, the CDR3 is TGTGCCAGCAGCCCGGGAGGGACAGGGTCCTACGAGCAGTACTTC. The rearrangement joins TRBV5-5 to TRBJ2-7, with D possibly being TRBD1 (9 bases). V was clipped by 4 bases and J by 1 base, with 15 bases between them. This CDR3 region has 15 residues. Germline values: CDR1 SGHKS, CDR2 YYEKEE (reference sequence).

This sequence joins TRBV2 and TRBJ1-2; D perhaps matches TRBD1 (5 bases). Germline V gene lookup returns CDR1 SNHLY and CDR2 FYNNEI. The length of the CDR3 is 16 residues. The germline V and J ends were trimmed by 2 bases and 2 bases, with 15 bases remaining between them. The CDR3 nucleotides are TGTGCCAGCAGTGAAAAGGCTGGGGGGTGGAACTATGGCTACACCTTC. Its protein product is CASSEKAGGWNYGYTF. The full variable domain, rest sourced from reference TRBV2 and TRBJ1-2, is EPEVTQTPSHQVTQMGQEVILRCVPISNHLYFYWYRQILGQKVEFLVSFYNNEISEKSEIFDDQFSVERPDGSNFTLKIRSTKLEDSAMYFCASSEKAGGWNYGYTFGSGTRLTVV.

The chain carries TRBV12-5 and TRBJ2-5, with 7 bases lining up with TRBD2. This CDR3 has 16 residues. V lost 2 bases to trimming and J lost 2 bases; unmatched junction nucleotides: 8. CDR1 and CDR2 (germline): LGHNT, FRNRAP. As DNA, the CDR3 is TGTGCTAGTGGTTTGTCAACGGGAGGACGGCAAGAGACCCAGTACTTC. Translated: CASGLSTGGRQETQYF.

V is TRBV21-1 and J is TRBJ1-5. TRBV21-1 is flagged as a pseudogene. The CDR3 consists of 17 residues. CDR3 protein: CASSNETADYSNQPQHF. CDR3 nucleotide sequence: TGTGCCAGCAGCAATGAGACAGCCGACTATAGCAATCAGCCCCAGCATTTT.

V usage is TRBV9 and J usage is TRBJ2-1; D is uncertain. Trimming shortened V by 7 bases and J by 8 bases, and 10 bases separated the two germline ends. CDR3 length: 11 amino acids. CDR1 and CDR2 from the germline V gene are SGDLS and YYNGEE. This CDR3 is CASDAGHEQFF. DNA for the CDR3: TGTGCCAGCGACGCCGGACATGAGCAGTTCTTC.

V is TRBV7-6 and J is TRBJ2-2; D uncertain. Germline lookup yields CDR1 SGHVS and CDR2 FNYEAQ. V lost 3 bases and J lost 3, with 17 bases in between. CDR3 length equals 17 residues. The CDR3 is CASSFPLGGGDTGELFF. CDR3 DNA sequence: TGTGCCAGCAGCTTTCCTTTGGGTGGTGGGGACACCGGGGAGCTGTTTTTT.

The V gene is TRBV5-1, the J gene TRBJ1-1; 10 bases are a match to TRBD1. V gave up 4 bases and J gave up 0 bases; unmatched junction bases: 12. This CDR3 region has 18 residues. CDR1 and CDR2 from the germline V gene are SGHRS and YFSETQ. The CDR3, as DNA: TGCGCCAGCAGCCCGCCGGGACAGGGGTGGCCGGTGAACACTGAAGCTTTCTTT. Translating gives CASSPPGQGWPVNTEAFF. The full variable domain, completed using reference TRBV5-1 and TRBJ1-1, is KAGVTQTPRYLIKTRGQQVTLSCSPISGHRSVSWYQQTPGQGLQFLFEYFSETQRNKGNFPGRFSGRQFSNSRSEMNVSTLELGDSALYLCASSPPGQGWPVNTEAFFGQGTRLTVV.